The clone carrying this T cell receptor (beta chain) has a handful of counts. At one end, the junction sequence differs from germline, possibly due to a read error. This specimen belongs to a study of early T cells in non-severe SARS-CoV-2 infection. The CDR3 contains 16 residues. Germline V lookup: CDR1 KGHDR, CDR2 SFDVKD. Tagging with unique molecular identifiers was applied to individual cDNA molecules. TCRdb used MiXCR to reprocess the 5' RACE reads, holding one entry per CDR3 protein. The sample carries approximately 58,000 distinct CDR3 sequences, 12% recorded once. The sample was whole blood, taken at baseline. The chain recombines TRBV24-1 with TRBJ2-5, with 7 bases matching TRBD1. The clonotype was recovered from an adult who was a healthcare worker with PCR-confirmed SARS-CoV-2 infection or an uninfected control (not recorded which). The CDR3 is CATSDPRTGSQGTQYF. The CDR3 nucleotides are TGTGCCACCAGTGACCCTCGGACAGGATCGCAAGGGACCCAGTACTTC.